This T cell receptor beta chain was found in a study of blood T cells in healthy people across ages. Alongside a J-beta primer mix, a sample-barcoded 5' primer served in a second PCR lasting about 7 to 12 cycles. Via MiXCR, TCRdb re-called the 5' RACE reads, giving one row per CDR3 protein. The profile shows about 780,000 distinct CDR3 sequences, around 50% of them singletons. V lost 3 bases and J 3 bases, leaving 10 bases between the germline ends. The CDR3 is 14 amino acids. Germline V gene sequence: CDR1 WSHSY, CDR2 SAAADI. Sequencing input: blood. The TCR originated in a man older than 75 in good health. The genes are TRBV10-2 and TRBJ2-3; the D gene is possibly TRBD2 (5 bases). The CDR3 sequence is CASSDQAVTDTQYF. The DNA for the CDR3 is TGCGCCAGCAGTGACCAAGCGGTGACAGATACGCAGTATTTT.